This T cell receptor beta chain was recorded in a study of beta chain features in type 1 diabetes. CD45RO/CCR7/CD25/CD127/CD95/CD27 sorting isolated CD4+ naive, central memory, regulatory and stem cell-like memory cells. All sorted populations exceeded 95% purity. Germline assignment: CDR1 MNHNY and CDR2 SVGAGI (reference sequence). Trimming took off 5 bases at V and 7 bases at J, with 12 bases between the two ends. The length of the CDR3 is 13 residues. The authors reverse transcribed all of the isolated RNA, so sequencing captured expressed TCRB transcripts. The repertoire was sequenced with immunoSEQ multiplex PCR; TCRdb's copy has only in-frame clones and lacks some. The sample holds over 150,000 clones, under 9.5% seen once.

The sequenced sample consisted of central memory CD4+ T cells from blood. The chain recombines TRBV6-6 with TRBJ1-5; D possibly corresponds to TRBD1 (5 bases). This TCR was sampled from a man younger than 35 in good health. The CDR3 reads CASSEGGHQPQHF. CDR3 sequence (DNA): TGTGCCAGCAGTGAGGGAGGACACCAGCCCCAGCATTTT.